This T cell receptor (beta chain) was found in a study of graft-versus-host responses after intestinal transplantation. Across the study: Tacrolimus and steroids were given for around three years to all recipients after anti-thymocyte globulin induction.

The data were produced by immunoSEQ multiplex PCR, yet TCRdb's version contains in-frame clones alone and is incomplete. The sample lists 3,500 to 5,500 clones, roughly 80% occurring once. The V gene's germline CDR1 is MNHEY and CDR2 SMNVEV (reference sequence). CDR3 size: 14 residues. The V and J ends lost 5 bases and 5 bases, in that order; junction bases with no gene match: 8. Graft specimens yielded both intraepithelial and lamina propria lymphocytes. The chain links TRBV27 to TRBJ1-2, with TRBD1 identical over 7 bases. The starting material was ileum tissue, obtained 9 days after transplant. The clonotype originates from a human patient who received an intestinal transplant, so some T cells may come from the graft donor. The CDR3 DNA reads TGTGCCAGCAGTCCGGACAGGCCCCAATATGGCTACACCTTC. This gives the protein CASSPDRPQYGYTF.